The entry that follows covers one T cell receptor (beta chain) sequence. These data are taken from a study of blood T cell repertoires in COVID-19. Study in general: Spain, Italy and the United States supplied samples that represented acute and convalescent COVID-19. Sources were T cells, B-cell-depleted T cells, or PBMCs; the material itself was cDNA or gDNA.

Germline-derived CDR1 and CDR2 are MNHEY and SMNVEV (reference sequence). Trimming took 7 bases from V and 4 from J, leaving 8 bases between them. The CDR3 loop spans 13 amino acids. In the original processing: The authors estimated nucleated cell counts from reference gene primer amplification. The data were produced by immunoSEQ multiplex PCR, yet TCRdb's version contains in-frame clones alone and is incomplete. The V and J calls and clone size are taken from that table; D and trimming were inferred from the DNA. The table shows fewer than 150,000 clones, with roughly 80% occurring only once. Sequenced: peripheral blood. This TCR was sampled from a woman of 80 years or more in a cohort sampled during active or convalescent COVID-19. J is TRBJ1-6 and V is TRBV27; D is uncertain. DNA for the CDR3: TGTGCCAGCACCGCAACATATAATTCACCCCTCCACTTT. This encodes CASTATYNSPLHF.